Sequencing of this T cell receptor (beta chain) was carried out in a study of CD8 T cells in Susac syndrome. An amount of RNA that ranged from 0.5 to 1 ug was reverse transcribed with random hexamers. TCRdb analysed the immunoSEQ multiplex PCR reads with MiXCR anew, one entry per CDR3 protein. The profile shows about 19,000 distinct CDR3 sequences, approximately 95% of them singletons. TCR beta sequencing covered blood CD8+ and CD4+ T cells. Healthy donors were controls matched for age and sex. Negative isolation yielded CD4+ and CD8+ T cells, and FACS enriched TEMRA cells. The V and J ends lost 6 bases and 4 bases respectively, with 15 bases between them. CDR1 is MNHEY and CDR2 is SMNVEV in the germline V gene (reference sequence). The CDR3 contains 14 residues.

This receptor was identified in a human donor in good health. This rearrangement joins TRBV27 to TRBJ2-5, with unresolved D. Sequenced sample: CD8+ T cells from PBMCs. CDR3 DNA sequence: TGTGCCAGCAGGGAATTTGGGATGGTAGAGACCCAGTACTTC. Protein product: CASREFGMVETQYF.